Each of the 31 T cell receptor beta chains below was sequenced from the same sample in a study of cytomegalovirus exposure and HLA in healthy donors. Researchers ran the PCR with 60 Vbeta and 13 Jbeta primers. Repertoires were generated with immunoSEQ multiplex PCR, while TCRdb's copy carries only in-frame clones and drops some. The sample carries over 150,000 clones, 80% recorded once. Sequenced: PBMCs. The source is a man between 18 and 35 years old in good health and CMV-seropositive.

The chain is built from TRBV5-1 and TRBJ1-3, with D unresolved. The CDR3 is made up of 15 amino acids. The V and J ends lost 6 bases and 0 bases respectively, with 13 bases between them. The germline V gene encodes CDR1 SGHRS and CDR2 YFSETQ. This CDR3 reads CASTGDEPSGNTIYF. CDR3 nucleotide sequence: TGCGCCAGCACCGGAGACGAGCCCTCTGGAAACACCATATATTTT. Based on the CDR3 plus reference TRBV5-1 and TRBJ1-3, the full variable domain is KAGVTQTPRYLIKTRGQQVTLSCSPISGHRSVSWYQQTPGQGLQFLFEYFSETQRNKGNFPGRFSGRQFSNSRSEMNVSTLELGDSALYLCASTGDEPSGNTIYFGEGSWLTVV.

This rearrangement joins TRBV18 to TRBJ2-2; possibly TRBD1 for D (6 bases). Germline V lookup: CDR1 KGHSH, CDR2 LQKENI. The CDR3 covers 16 residues. With 1 base removed from V and 5 bases from J, the gap between germline ends came to 14 bases. CDR3 bases: TGTGCCAGCTCACCACTTGCGGGTCAGGGGACCGGGGAGCTGTTTTTT. Translation gives CASSPLAGQGTGELFF.

Comments on this clone: Other DNA sequences from this sample encode an identical CDR3 as well. The rearrangement links TRBV19 to TRBJ2-7, with D possibly TRBD2 on 6 matching bases. CDR1 and CDR2 from the germline V gene are LNHDA and SQIVND (reference sequence). V lost 3 bases and J 1 base, leaving 10 bases between the germline ends. The CDR3 has 14 residues. CDR3 residues: CASSIGGNSYEQYF. The CDR3 coding sequence is TGTGCCAGTAGTATCGGCGGGAATTCCTACGAGCAGTACTTC.

The chain joins TRBV2 to TRBJ2-4, with D unclear. Germline loops: CDR1 SNHLY, CDR2 FYNNEI. V was shortened by 1 base and J by 1 base, with 14 bases between the two germline ends. The CDR3 has 17 amino acids. The CDR3 region is CASSEGGSHQAKNIQYF. CDR3 nucleotide sequence: TGTGCCAGCAGTGAAGGAGGCTCTCACCAGGCCAAAAACATTCAGTACTTC. Based on the CDR3 plus reference TRBV2 and TRBJ2-4, the full variable domain is EPEVTQTPSHQVTQMGQEVILRCVPISNHLYFYWYRQILGQKVEFLVSFYNNEISEKSEIFDDQFSVERPDGSNFTLKIRSTKLEDSAMYFCASSEGGSHQAKNIQYFGAGTRLSVL.

The chain joins TRBV6-6 to TRBJ1-1; no clear D. The germline V gene encodes CDR1 MNHNY and CDR2 SVGAGI (reference sequence). V was clipped by 4 bases and J by 4 bases, with 10 bases between them. This CDR3 is 13 amino acids long. CDR3 DNA: TGTGCCAGCAGTTCCCGGGTGGGCACTGAAGCTTTCTTT. Its protein product is CASSSRVGTEAFF.

In the case of this clone: Other DNA sequences in the sample encode the same CDR3. This chain joins TRBV6-5 and TRBJ1-1; the D is unclear. V lost 2 bases and J 1 base, leaving 2 bases between the germline ends. This CDR3 has 12 amino acids. The germline V gene has CDR1 MNHEY and CDR2 SVGAGI. In DNA, the CDR3 is TGTGCCAGCAGTTACCGGAACACTGAAGCTTTCTTT. It is translated as CASSYRNTEAFF.

This chain links TRBV6-5 with TRBJ2-1; the match to TRBD1 covers 12 bases. Trimming took 6 bases from V and 13 from J; bases not matched to a gene: 7. Germline CDR1 is MNHEY and CDR2 is SVGAGI. The CDR3 loop spans 13 amino acids. This chain's CDR3 is CASRGTGGAHQFF. Written as DNA, the CDR3 is TGTGCCAGCAGGGGGACAGGGGGCGCCCACCAGTTCTTC.

This sequence joins TRBV5-4 and TRBJ2-2; 9 bases match TRBD2. In germline, CDR1 is SGHNT, CDR2 YYREEE (reference sequence). The CDR3 has 14 amino acids. V trimming: 4 bases; J trimming: 7 bases; junction bases outside the gene matches: 5. The CDR3 protein is CASSRTSDYGELFF. CDR3 coding DNA: TGTGCCAGCAGCAGGACTAGCGACTACGGGGAGCTGTTTTTT.

CDR3 region: CASSVADTIRGYTF. The CDR3, as DNA: TGTGCCAGCAGCGTAGCGGACACCATTAGGGGCTACACCTTC. The V gene is TRBV9, the J gene TRBJ1-2; the D gene is possibly TRBD1 (5 bases). Germline assignment: CDR1 SGDLS and CDR2 YYNGEE. The length of the CDR3 is 14 residues. Deletions cut 0 bases from V and 8 bases from J, with 14 bases between.

This clone has just a few counts. The V and J genes are TRBV2 and TRBJ1-4, with a weak D call TRBD1 (5 bases). Germline loops: CDR1 SNHLY, CDR2 FYNNEI. The CDR3 has 13 residues. Trimming removed 7 bases from V and 4 bases from J, with 10 bases in between. CDR3 nucleotide sequence: TGTGCCAGCACCGGGGGAGGTAATGAAAAACTGTTTTTT. Translated: CASTGGGNEKLFF.

This sequence joins TRBV30 and TRBJ1-3; TRBD1 matches 8 bases. CDR1 and CDR2 (germline): GTSNPN, SVGIG (reference sequence). The CDR3 is made up of 15 amino acids. V lost 0 bases and J lost 4; bases outside the gene matches: 5. The CDR3: CAWSVQGVRGNTIYF. The CDR3 bases are TGTGCCTGGAGTGTACAGGGGGTGAGGGGAAACACCATATATTTT.

The chain's CDR3 is CASVKQRGSGTEAFF. The CDR3 nucleotides are TGTGCCAGCGTGAAACAACGGGGTTCCGGCACTGAAGCTTTCTTT. The genes are TRBV25-1 and TRBJ1-1; no firm D call. The CDR3 runs 15 residues. Germline lookup yields CDR1 MGHDK and CDR2 SYGVNS. Deletions cut 8 bases from V and 4 bases from J, with 20 bases between.

The chain couples TRBV7-8 to TRBJ1-2, with D unclear. The CDR3 is 15 amino acids. The germline gives CDR1 SGHVS, CDR2 FQNEAQ. Trimming removed 2 bases from V and 3 bases from J, with 13 bases in between. This CDR3 reads CASSLPGHVDYGYTF. The CDR3 region has the DNA TGTGCCAGCAGCTTACCAGGTCATGTTGACTATGGCTACACCTTC.

As to this clone: Germline and junction disagree at one end, which may indicate a read error. The rearrangement uses TRBV29-1 and TRBJ1-1; a weak D match, TRBD1 (5 bases). The CDR3 has 12 amino acids. The germline gives CDR1 SQVTM, CDR2 ANQGSEA. The DNA of the CDR3 is TGCAGCGTCCAAATTGGGGCAGGGCCTTACCCTTTT. The encoded protein is CSVQIGAGPYPF.

The chain is built from TRBV19 and TRBJ1-2; D unclear. Trimming left V 6 bases short and J 2 bases short, with 19 bases between. The CDR3 totals 16 residues. The germline V gene has CDR1 LNHDA and CDR2 SQIVND (reference sequence). DNA for the CDR3: TGTGCCAGTAGCGCCTCAATATGGCAGGAAAACTATGGCTACACCTTC. This translates into CASSASIWQENYGYTF.

This chain joins TRBV14 and TRBJ1-2; 7 nucleotides match TRBD1. V dropped 4 bases and J dropped 4; count of bases not matched to a gene: 9. This CDR3 comprises 15 residues. Germline loops: CDR1 SGHDN, CDR2 FVKESK. The CDR3 sequence is CASSPSGTDFYGYTF. CDR3 nucleotide sequence: TGTGCCAGCAGCCCTTCCGGGACAGACTTCTATGGCTACACCTTC. Full variable domain (rest looked up from reference TRBV14 and TRBJ1-2): EAGVTQFPSHSVIEKGQTVTLRCDPISGHDNLYWYRRVMGKEIKFLLHFVKESKQDESGMPNNRFLAERTGGTYSTLKVQPAELEDSGVYFCASSPSGTDFYGYTFGSGTRLTVV.

Only a few counts were recorded for this clone. The genes are TRBV19 and TRBJ2-4; D might be TRBD2 (5 bases). The CDR3 spans 14 residues. V was trimmed by 3 bases and J by 9 bases, leaving 15 bases between them. Per the germline V gene, CDR1 is LNHDA and CDR2 is SQIVND (reference sequence). Here the CDR3 DNA reads TGTGCCAGTAGTATTGTGGCAGGAGGAGGCATTCAGTACTTC. This encodes CASSIVAGGGIQYF.

V and J are TRBV9 and TRBJ2-3; 9 bases agree with TRBD2. Germline V gene data show CDR1 as SGDLS and CDR2 as YYNGEE. This CDR3 comprises 16 residues. V dropped 4 bases and J dropped 4; count of bases not matched to a gene: 10. The CDR3 sequence: CASSPVAGEGADTQYF. The DNA for the CDR3 is TGTGCCAGCAGCCCCGTAGCGGGAGAAGGCGCAGATACGCAGTATTTT.

V and J are TRBV7-2 and TRBJ2-7; 10 bases fit TRBD2. The CDR3 extends over 14 amino acids. Germline V lookup: CDR1 SGHTA, CDR2 FQGNSA. V shed 5 bases and J 3 bases; nucleotides not matched to a gene: 4. The CDR3 coding sequence is TGTGCCAGCAGCGCTAGCGGGGGCCGCTACGAGCAGTACTTC. It is translated as CASSASGGRYEQYF.

J is TRBJ1-6 and V is TRBV6-5; TRBD1 might be the D (6 bases). V was clipped by 4 bases and J by 8 bases, with 12 bases between them. The length of the CDR3 is 14 residues. The V gene's germline CDR1 is MNHEY and CDR2 SVGAGI. The CDR3 here is CASSSTGLHSPLHF. CDR3 nucleotide sequence: TGTGCCAGCAGTTCGACAGGCCTTCATTCACCCCTCCACTTT.

This clone was seen more than once but under ten times. CDR3 loop: CASSPWGQEYYEQYF. CDR3 bases: TGTGCCAGCAGTCCATGGGGACAGGAATACTACGAGCAGTACTTC. V is TRBV9 and J is TRBJ2-7, with 8 nucleotides matching TRBD1. Germline-derived CDR1 and CDR2 are SGDLS and YYNGEE. Germline trimming cut 5 bases from V and 3 bases from J; bases unmatched to any gene: 10. The CDR3 extends over 15 amino acids.

This clone was detected only once. CDR3 sequence (DNA): TGCGCCAGCAGCCGCATTAACGAAGGGGGCTCCCCCCAGCATTTT. Amino acids: CASSRINEGGSPQHF. The rearrangement uses TRBV4-1 and TRBJ1-5, with 7 bases identical to TRBD1. V was pared by 4 bases and J by 10 bases, with 13 bases of the junction left unmatched. Germline CDR1 MGHRA, CDR2 YSYEKL. The CDR3 consists of 15 residues.

This rearrangement joins TRBV5-6 to TRBJ1-4; the match to TRBD1 covers 8 bases. Per germline, CDR1 SGHDT and CDR2 YYEEEE. V lost 3 bases to trimming and J lost 10 bases; unmatched junction nucleotides: 8. The CDR3 length is 14 residues. CDR3 region: CASSWTGSNGKLFF. CDR3 bases: TGTGCCAGCAGCTGGACAGGGTCTAACGGAAAACTGTTTTTT.

This clone was seen more than once but under ten times. The rearrangement links TRBV18 to TRBJ2-2; 7 nucleotides line up with TRBD1. Germline CDR1 and CDR2: KGHSH and LQKENI. The CDR3 runs 15 residues. The V gene end was trimmed by 6 bases and the J gene end by 3 bases; junction bases not matched to a gene: 7. The CDR3 protein is CASSDRVSYTGELFF. The CDR3 region has the DNA TGTGCCAGCTCCGACAGGGTATCGTACACCGGGGAGCTGTTTTTT.

The rearrangement uses TRBV7-2 and TRBJ1-1; D is uncertain. The V end was cut by 6 bases, the J end by 2 bases, with 13 bases between. The CDR3 runs 14 residues. Germline values: CDR1 SGHTA, CDR2 FQGNSA. CDR3 coding DNA: TGTGCCAGCAGTAAAATGGGCAGAAACACTGAAGCTTTCTTT. Amino acid sequence: CASSKMGRNTEAFF.

V and J are TRBV5-4 and TRBJ2-7, with TRBD1 matching 9 bases. The germline V gene encodes CDR1 SGHNT and CDR2 YYREEE (reference sequence). The CDR3 is made up of 14 amino acids. V was clipped by 5 bases and J by 3 bases; unmatched bases: 6. CDR3 nucleotide sequence: TGTGCCAGCAGTTGGGGACAGGGTAACTACGAGCAGTACTTC. This codes for CASSWGQGNYEQYF.

The chain uses TRBV2 and TRBJ1-5, with TRBD1 matching 9 bases. With V trimmed by 8 bases and J by 0 bases, 5 bases remained unmatched. This CDR3 comprises 15 residues. CDR1 and CDR2 (germline): SNHLY, FYNNEI. In DNA, the CDR3 is TGTGCCAGCGGGCAGACAGGGGGTAGCAATCAGCCCCAGCATTTT. The encoded protein is CASGQTGGSNQPQHF.

The rearrangement links TRBV19 to TRBJ1-5; the D gene is possibly TRBD1 (5 bases). V was trimmed by 10 bases and J by 3 bases, leaving 13 bases between them. Germline loops: CDR1 LNHDA, CDR2 SQIVND (reference sequence). The CDR3 runs 13 residues. CDR3 sequence (DNA): TGTGCCACCGAACGGGGGGACAATCAGCCCCAGCATTTT. It is translated as CATERGDNQPQHF. Drawing the rest from reference TRBV19 and TRBJ1-5, the complete variable domain is DGGITQSPKYLFRKEGQNVTLSCEQNLNHDAMYWYRQDPGQGLRLIYYSQIVNDFQKGDIAEGYSVSREKKESFPLTVTSAQKNPTAFYLCATERGDNQPQHFGDGTRLSIL.

The chain couples TRBV19 to TRBJ2-7; D is possibly TRBD2 (5 bases). Germline assignment: CDR1 LNHDA and CDR2 SQIVND (reference sequence). The V end was cut by 5 bases, the J end by 12 bases, with 23 bases between. This CDR3 is 14 amino acids long. Written as DNA, the CDR3 is TGTGCCAGTAGTCCCTCGGGGTTCAGCGGATTTCTGTACTTC. Translated: CASSPSGFSGFLYF.

The chain carries TRBV5-1 and TRBJ2-4; TRBD2 aligns across 7 bases. After removal of 2 bases from V and 3 bases from J, the junction contained 5 bases not matched to a gene. This CDR3 has 15 amino acids. Germline V gene sequence: CDR1 SGHRS, CDR2 YFSETQ. CDR3 amino acids: CASSLEGRDKNIQYF. DNA of the CDR3: TGCGCCAGCAGCTTAGAGGGGAGGGACAAAAACATTCAGTACTTC.

The CDR3: CSVETSELYEQYF. The CDR3 DNA reads TGCAGCGTTGAGACTAGCGAGTTATACGAGCAGTACTTC. This chain joins TRBV29-1 and TRBJ2-5; TRBD2 matches 8 bases. The DNA end is more similar to TRBJ2-7, so the J call may be wrong. This CDR3 is 13 amino acids long. Germline CDR1 SQVTM, CDR2 ANQGSEA.